This T cell receptor beta chain is from a study of shared clonotypes between healthy human individuals. Terminally differentiated effector memory CD45RA+ cells were excluded by CCR7 positive selection of CD45RO-negative cells. The protocol was immunoSEQ multiplex PCR, while the TCRdb copy is restricted to in-frame clones and leaves out a portion. The sample has about 580,000 clones; nearly 98% are singletons. The count of this clone is one. Per the germline V gene, CDR1 is MNHNS and CDR2 is SASEGT. J gave up 2 bases and V 4 bases, and 13 bases lay outside the gene matches. CDR3 length: 17 amino acids.

The source material was naive CD8+ T cells sorted from blood. The chain recombines TRBV6-1 with TRBJ2-5, with 7 nucleotides matching TRBD2. The origin of this receptor is a man aged 25-45 years in good health. CDR3 sequence: CASSGGVLRGGQETQYF. The CDR3 DNA reads as TGTGCCAGCAGTGGAGGGGTGTTGAGGGGAGGGCAAGAGACCCAGTACTTC.